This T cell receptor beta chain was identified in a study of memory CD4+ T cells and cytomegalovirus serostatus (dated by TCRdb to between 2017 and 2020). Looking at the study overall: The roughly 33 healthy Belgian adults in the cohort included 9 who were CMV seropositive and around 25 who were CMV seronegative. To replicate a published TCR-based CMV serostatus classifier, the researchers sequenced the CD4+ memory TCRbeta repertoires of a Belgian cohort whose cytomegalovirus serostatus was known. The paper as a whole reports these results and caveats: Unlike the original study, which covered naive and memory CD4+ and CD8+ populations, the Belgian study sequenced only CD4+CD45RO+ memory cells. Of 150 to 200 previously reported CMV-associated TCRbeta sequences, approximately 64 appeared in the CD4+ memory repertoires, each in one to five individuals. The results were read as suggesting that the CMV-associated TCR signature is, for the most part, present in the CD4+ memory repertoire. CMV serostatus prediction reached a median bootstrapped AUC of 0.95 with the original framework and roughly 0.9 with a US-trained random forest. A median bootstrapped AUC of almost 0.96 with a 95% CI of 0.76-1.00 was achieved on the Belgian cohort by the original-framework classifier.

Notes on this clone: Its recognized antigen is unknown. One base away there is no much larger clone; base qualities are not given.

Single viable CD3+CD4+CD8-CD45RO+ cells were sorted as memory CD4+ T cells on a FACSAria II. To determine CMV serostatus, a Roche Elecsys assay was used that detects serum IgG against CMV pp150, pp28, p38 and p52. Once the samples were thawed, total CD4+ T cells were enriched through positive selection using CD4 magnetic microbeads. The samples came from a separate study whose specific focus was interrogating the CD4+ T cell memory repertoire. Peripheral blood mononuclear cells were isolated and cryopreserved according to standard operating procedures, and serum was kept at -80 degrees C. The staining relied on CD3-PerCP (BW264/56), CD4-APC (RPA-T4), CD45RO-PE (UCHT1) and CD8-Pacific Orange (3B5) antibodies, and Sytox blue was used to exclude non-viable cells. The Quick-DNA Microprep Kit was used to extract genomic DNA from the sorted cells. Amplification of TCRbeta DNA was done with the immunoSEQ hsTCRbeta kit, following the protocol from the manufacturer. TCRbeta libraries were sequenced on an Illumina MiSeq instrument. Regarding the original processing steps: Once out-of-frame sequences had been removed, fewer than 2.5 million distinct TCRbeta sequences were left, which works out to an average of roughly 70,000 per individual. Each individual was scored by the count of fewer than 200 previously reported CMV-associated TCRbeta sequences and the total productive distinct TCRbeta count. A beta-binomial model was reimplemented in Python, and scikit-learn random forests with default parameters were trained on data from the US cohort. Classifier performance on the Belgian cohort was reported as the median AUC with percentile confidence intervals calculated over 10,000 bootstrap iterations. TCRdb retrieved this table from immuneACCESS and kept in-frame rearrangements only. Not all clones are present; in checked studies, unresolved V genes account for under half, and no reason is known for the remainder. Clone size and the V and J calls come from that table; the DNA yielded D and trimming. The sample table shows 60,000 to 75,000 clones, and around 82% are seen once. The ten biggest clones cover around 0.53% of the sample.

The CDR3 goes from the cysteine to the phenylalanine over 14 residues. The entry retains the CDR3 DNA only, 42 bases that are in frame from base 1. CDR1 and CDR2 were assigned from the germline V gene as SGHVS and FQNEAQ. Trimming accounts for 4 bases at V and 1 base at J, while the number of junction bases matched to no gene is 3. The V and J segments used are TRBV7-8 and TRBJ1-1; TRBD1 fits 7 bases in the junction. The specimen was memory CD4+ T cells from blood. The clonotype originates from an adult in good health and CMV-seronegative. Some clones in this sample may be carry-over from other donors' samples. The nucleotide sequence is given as TGTGCCAGCAGCTACACAGGGGCGAACACTGAAGCTTTCTTT. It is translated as CASSYTGANTEAFF. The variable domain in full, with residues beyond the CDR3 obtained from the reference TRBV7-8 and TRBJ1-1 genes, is GAGVSQSPRYKVAKRGQDVALRCDPISGHVSLFWYQQALGQGPEFLTYFQNEAQLDKSGLPSDRFFAERPEGSVSTLKIQRTQQEDSAVYLCASSYTGANTEAFFGQGTRLTVV.